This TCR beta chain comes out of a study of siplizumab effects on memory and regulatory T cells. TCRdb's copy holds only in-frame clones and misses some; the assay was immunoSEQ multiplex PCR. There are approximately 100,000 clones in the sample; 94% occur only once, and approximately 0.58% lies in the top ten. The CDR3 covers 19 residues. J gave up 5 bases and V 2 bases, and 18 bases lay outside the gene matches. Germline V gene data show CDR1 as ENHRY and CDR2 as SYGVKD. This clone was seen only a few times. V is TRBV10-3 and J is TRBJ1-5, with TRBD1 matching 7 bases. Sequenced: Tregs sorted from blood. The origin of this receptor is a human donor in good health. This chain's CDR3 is CAISEISYVTGTVDQPQHF. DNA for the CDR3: TGTGCCATCAGTGAGATAAGCTACGTAACCGGGACAGTCGATCAGCCCCAGCATTTT.